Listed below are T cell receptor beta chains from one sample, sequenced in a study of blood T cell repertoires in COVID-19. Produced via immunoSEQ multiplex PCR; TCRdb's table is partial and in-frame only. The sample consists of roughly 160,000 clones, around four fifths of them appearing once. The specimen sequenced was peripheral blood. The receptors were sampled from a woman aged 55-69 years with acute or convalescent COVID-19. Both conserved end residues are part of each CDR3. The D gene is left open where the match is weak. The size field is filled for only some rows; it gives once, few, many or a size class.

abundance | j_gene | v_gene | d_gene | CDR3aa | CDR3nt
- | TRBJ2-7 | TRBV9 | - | CASSPEGGAGREQYF | TGTGCCAGCAGCCCCGAGGGCGGGGCTGGGAGAGAGCAGTACTTC
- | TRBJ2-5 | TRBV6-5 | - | CASTTRGKETQYF | TGTGCCAGCACCACCCGGGGGAAGGAGACCCAGTACTTC
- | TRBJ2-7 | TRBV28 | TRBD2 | CASIGLAGGHYEQYF | TGTGCCAGCATCGGACTAGCGGGGGGGCACTACGAGCAGTACTTC
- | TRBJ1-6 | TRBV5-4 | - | CASSPQGLGSPLHF | TGTGCCAGCAGCCCCCAGGGACTAGGATCACCCCTCCACTTT
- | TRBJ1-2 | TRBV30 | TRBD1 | CAWRGQTEFYGYTF | TGTGCCTGGAGGGGACAGACAGAGTTCTATGGCTACACCTTC
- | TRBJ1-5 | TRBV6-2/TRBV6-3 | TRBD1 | CASSYWQGVEQPQHF | TGTGCCAGCAGTTACTGGCAGGGGGTGGAGCAGCCCCAGCATTTT
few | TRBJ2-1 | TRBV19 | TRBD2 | CASSSIRGLAGVSPDEQFF | TGTGCCAGTTCCTCGATTCGGGGACTAGCGGGGGTTTCCCCCGATGAGCAGTTCTTC
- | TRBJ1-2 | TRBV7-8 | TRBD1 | CASSPGQSYGYTF | TGTGCCAGCAGCCCGGGACAGTCTTATGGCTACACCTTC
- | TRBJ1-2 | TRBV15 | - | CATSDRTGLYGYTF | TGTGCCACCAGCGACCGGACTGGACTCTATGGCTACACCTTC
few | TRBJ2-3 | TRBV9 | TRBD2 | CASSVQAGGTDTQYF | TGTGCCAGCAGCGTACAAGCGGGGGGCACAGATACGCAGTATTTT
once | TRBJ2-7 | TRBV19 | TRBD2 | CASSLFLAGGPNEQYF | TGTGCCAGTAGTCTTTTCCTAGCGGGGGGGCCCAACGAGCAGTACTTC
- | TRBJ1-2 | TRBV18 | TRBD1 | CASSPAQGADGYTF | TGTGCCAGCTCACCAGCGCAGGGGGCGGATGGCTACACCTTC
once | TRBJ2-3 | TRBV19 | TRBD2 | CASSHLAGGQKDTQYF | TGTGCCAGTAGTCACCTAGCGGGGGGGCAAAAAGATACGCAGTATTTT
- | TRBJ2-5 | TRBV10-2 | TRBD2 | CASSVGGGAIETQYF | TGCGCCAGCAGTGTGGGCGGGGGGGCGATCGAGACCCAGTACTTC
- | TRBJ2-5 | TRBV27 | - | CASSPTVQETQYF | TGTGCCAGCAGTCCGACAGTTCAAGAGACCCAGTACTTC
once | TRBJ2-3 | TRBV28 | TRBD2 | CASSFVLAHQVTQYF | TGTGCCAGCAGTTTTGTACTAGCGCACCAGGTTACGCAGTATTTT
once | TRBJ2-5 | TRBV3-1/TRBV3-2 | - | CASSQAGTGKTQYF | TGTGCCAGCAGCCAAGCAGGAACGGGGAAGACCCAGTACTTC
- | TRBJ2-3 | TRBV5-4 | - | CASSPGGRTDTQYF | TGTGCCAGCAGCCCAGGGGGGAGGACAGATACGCAGTATTTT
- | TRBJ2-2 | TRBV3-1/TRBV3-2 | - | CASSPGVWELFF | TGTGCCAGCAGCCCGGGGGTATGGGAGCTGTTTTTT
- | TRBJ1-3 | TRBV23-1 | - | CASSQVLRDIPSGNTIYF | TGCGCCAGCAGTCAAGTCTTACGGGACATTCCCTCTGGAAACACCATATATTTT
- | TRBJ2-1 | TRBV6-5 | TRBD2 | CASSFSGGHDEQFF | TGTGCCAGCAGCTTTAGCGGGGGGCACGATGAGCAGTTCTTC
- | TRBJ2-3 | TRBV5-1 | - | CASSPMGATDTQYF | TGCGCCAGCAGCCCAATGGGGGCCACAGATACGCAGTATTTT
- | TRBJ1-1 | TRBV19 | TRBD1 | CASKRQGENTEAFF | TGTGCCAGTAAGAGACAGGGGGAGAACACTGAAGCTTTCTTT
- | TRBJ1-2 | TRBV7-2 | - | CASSEDYNYGYTF | TGTGCCAGCAGCGAAGACTATAACTATGGCTACACCTTC
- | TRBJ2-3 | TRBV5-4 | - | CASNQGGSRTDTQYF | TGTGCCAGCAACCAGGGGGGTTCCCGCACAGATACGCAGTATTTT
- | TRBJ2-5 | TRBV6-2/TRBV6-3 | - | CASSEQETQYF | TGTGCCAGCAGTGAGCAAGAGACCCAGTACTTC
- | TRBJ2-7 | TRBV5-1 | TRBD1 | CASSYGTGGIYEQYF | TGCGCCAGCAGTTACGGGACAGGGGGCATCTACGAGCAGTACTTC
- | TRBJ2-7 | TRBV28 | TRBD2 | CASSAPAGGILYEQYF | TGTGCCAGCAGTGCCCCCGCGGGGGGTATTCTCTACGAGCAGTACTTC
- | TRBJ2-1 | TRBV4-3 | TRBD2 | CASSQPSGEISNEQFF | TGCGCCAGCAGCCAACCTAGCGGGGAGATTTCCAATGAGCAGTTCTTC
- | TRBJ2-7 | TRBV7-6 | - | CASSLEVDSVYSYEQYF | TGTGCCAGCAGCTTAGAAGTTGACAGCGTTTATTCCTACGAGCAGTACTTC
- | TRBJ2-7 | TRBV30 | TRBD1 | CAWSRQGFYEQYF | TGTGCCTGGAGTCGACAGGGATTCTACGAGCAGTACTTC
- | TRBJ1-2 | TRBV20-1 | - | CSASTGSAGYTF | TGCAGTGCTAGTACAGGGTCCGCTGGCTACACCTTC
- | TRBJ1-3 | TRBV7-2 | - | CASSPYRGSGNTIYF | TGTGCCAGCAGCCCCTACCGGGGGTCTGGAAACACCATATATTTT
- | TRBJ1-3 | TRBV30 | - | CAWTSRGISGNTIYF | TGTGCCTGGACAAGTCGAGGCATTTCTGGAAACACCATATATTTT
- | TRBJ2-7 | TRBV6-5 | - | CATGQSYEQYF | TGTGCCACCGGACAATCGTACGAGCAGTACTTC
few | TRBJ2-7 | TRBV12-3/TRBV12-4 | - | CASTDTNSYEQYF | TGTGCCAGCACGGACACCAACTCCTACGAGCAGTACTTC
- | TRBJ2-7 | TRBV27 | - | CASRDRRQVSYEQYF | TGTGCCAGCCGAGACAGGCGGCAGGTCTCCTACGAGCAGTACTTC
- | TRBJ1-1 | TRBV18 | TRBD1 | CASSNRQGNTEAFF | TGTGCCAGCTCAAACAGACAGGGGAACACTGAAGCTTTCTTT
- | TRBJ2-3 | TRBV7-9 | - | CASSPPRPTTDTQYF | TGTGCCAGCAGCCCCCCGAGGCCTACCACAGATACGCAGTATTTT
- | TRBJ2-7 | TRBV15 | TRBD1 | CATTKDRGPEQYF | TGTGCCACCACCAAGGACAGGGGACCCGAGCAGTACTTC
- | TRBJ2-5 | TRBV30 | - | CAWSPEWGRRETQYF | TGTGCCTGGAGTCCCGAGTGGGGGCGAAGGGAGACCCAGTACTTC